This T cell receptor beta chain came from a study of neurological immune-mediated disorders. Overall study: The study included some 34 multiple sclerosis patients, some 30 relapsing-remitting and 3 secondary progressive. Overall study findings and caveats: In HTLV-1-associated myelopathy, TCR clonal expansion was greatest, whereas multiple sclerosis had the least, falling below healthy controls. Among expanded clones, no CDR3 amino acid sequences were shared across subjects, a pattern suggesting private repertoires in all groups.

V lost 8 bases to trimming and J lost 0 bases, with 19 bases between them. This CDR3 is 16 amino acids long. Germline V CDR1 and CDR2: ENHRY, SYGVKD. It was from 2 million PBMCs stored at -80 C that the unsorted libraries were obtained. Remarks on this clonotype: Its target is not known.

TCRdb called the 5' RACE reads again in MiXCR, with one record for every CDR3 protein. Here the sample spans 30,000 to 40,000 distinct CDR3 sequences, 3.5% to 4% being singletons. The chain couples TRBV10-3 to TRBJ1-1; possible D gene TRBD1, 6 bases. Sequencing used PBMCs. The source of this sequence is a young man with multiple sclerosis. CDR3 nucleotide sequence: TGTGCCATCTGGCAGGGGCGGGGGTTTATGAACACTGAAGCTTTCTTT. Amino acid sequence: CAIWQGRGFMNTEAFF.